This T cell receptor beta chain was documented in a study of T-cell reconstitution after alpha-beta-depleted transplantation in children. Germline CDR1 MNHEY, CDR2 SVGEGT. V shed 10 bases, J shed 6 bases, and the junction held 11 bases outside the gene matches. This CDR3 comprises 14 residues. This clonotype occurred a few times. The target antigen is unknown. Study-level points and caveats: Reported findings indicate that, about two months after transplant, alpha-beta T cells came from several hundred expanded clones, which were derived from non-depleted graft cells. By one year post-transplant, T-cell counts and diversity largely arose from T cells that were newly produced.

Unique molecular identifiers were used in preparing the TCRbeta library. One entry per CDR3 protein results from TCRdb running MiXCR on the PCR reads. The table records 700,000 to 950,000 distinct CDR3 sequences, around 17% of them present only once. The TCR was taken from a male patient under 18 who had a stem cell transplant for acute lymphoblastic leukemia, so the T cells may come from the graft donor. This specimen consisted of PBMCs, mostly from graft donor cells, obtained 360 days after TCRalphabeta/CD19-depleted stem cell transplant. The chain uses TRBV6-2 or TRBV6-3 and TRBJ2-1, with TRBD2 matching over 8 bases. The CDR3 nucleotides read TGTGCCACCAAAAAAGCGGGAGTGGGCAATGAGCAGTTCTTC. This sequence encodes CATKKAGVGNEQFF.